The subject of this entry is one T cell receptor (beta chain). No cognate antigen has been identified for it. Base qualities are not at hand, and no much larger clone is one base apart. The source of the sample is a study of OX40 agonist ivuxolimab in advanced cancers. Context from the whole study: The costimulatory receptor OX40 (CD134) was targeted by ivuxolimab, a fully human IgG2 agonistic monoclonal antibody. Patients were allowed to have had prior anti-PD-1, anti-PD-L1 or anti-CTLA-4 therapy, and 30% to 50% of the dose-escalation patients had previously received checkpoint inhibitors. Of the approximately 53 patients in dose escalation, 19 had hepatocellular carcinoma, about 15 had melanoma, 9 had renal cell carcinoma and 9 had head and neck cancer. Peripheral TCRbeta sequencing was intended to test whether TCR sequence diversity was altered and clonal T-cell expansion was caused by ivuxolimab. The paper reports the monotherapy dose-escalation portion (N of about 52 patients) of the phase I ivuxolimab trial. Intravenous ivuxolimab was administered to patients every 2 weeks at six dose levels: 0.01, 0.1, 0.3, 1.5, 3 and 10 mg/kg. Three dose-escalation patients achieved partial responses, one with hepatocellular carcinoma and two with cutaneous melanoma. In the dose-escalation cohort, roughly 80% of patients were male, and the mean age was about 55 years, with a range of about 23 to 85. Study-level results and caveats: At doses of 0.1 to 3.0 mg/kg, clonal expansion of both CD4+ and CD8+ blood T cells was observed from baseline to week 6. In the 0.1-3.0 mg/kg groups, partial responders had among the lowest normalized peripheral clonal expansion, particularly in CD8+ T cells. After ivuxolimab, more expanded clones were found on average in CD8+ T cells than in CD4+ T cells. The antigen specificity of the clonally expanded peripheral T cells was not determined. Low levels of normalized T-cell clonal expansion were also seen in some patients who did not respond.

Patients with autoimmune disease history or receiving systemic immunosuppression were excluded from the trial. In every dose cohort, peripheral blood was drawn for TCR sequencing at baseline, cycle 4 day 1, and cycle 7 day 1. Samples came from an open-label, multicenter, first-in-human phase I dose-escalation trial of ivuxolimab. Adults with locally advanced or metastatic head and neck squamous cell, hepatocellular, melanoma or renal cell carcinoma were enrolled in the trial. Before TCR sequencing, CD4+ and CD8+ T cells were separately sorted from peripheral blood. Genomic DNA was isolated from the sorted cells so that the TCRbeta CDR3 region could be sequenced. The immunoSEQ Assay was used for sequencing of TCRbeta CDR3 regions. Held by TCRdb, this immuneACCESS table contains in-frame sequences only and omits some clones. Under half of the omission traces to an unresolved V gene where checked; the cause of the rest is unknown. Recorded for this sample are about 94,000 clones; about 92% of them occurred a single time. Clones ranked in the top ten supply approximately 3.6% of the sample.

The germline V gene (reference sequence) specifies LNHDA as CDR1 and SQIVND as CDR2. The junction shows trimming of 3 bases on V and 1 base on J, plus 6 bases between the germline ends. CDR3 length: 13 amino acids, cysteine to phenylalanine. CDR3 DNA is the only sequence kept; it has 39 bases, read in frame from the first base. Here the chain combines TRBV19 and TRBJ1-1, with the D gene call left open. The sample consisted of CD4+ or CD8+ T cells sorted from blood, taken in a trial of the OX40 agonist ivuxolimab. The clonotype comes from an adult with an advanced solid tumor such as melanoma, head and neck, liver or kidney cancer. Here the CDR3 is given as CASSMGRNTEAFF. The nucleotides read TGTGCCAGTAGTATGGGCAGGAACACTGAAGCTTTCTTT.